Shown below are 2 T cell receptor beta chains from a single sample sequenced in a study of cytomegalovirus exposure and HLA in healthy donors. Use of 60 Vbeta and 13 Jbeta primers characterized the PCR. Assay used: immunoSEQ multiplex PCR; TCRdb lists only in-frame clones, some missing. The repertoire has about 150,000 clones, around 68% of them found once; the top ten carry around 1.9%. Sequencing was performed on PBMCs. The receptors shown here come from a man aged 25 to 40 in good health and CMV-seronegative.

V and J are TRBV30 and TRBJ1-2, with a weak D call TRBD1 (6 bases). CDR3 length equals 12 residues. V lost 6 bases, J lost 4 bases, and 12 bases lay in between. CDR1 and CDR2 from the germline V gene are GTSNPN and SVGIG (reference sequence). CDR3 DNA: TGTGCCTGCTACAGGGATGGCTATGGCTACACCTTC. Its translation is CACYRDGYGYTF.

This chain links TRBV2 with TRBJ2-7; 7 positions match TRBD2. The V gene's germline CDR1 is SNHLY and CDR2 FYNNEI. Trimming removed 4 bases from V and 5 bases from J; junction bases left unmatched: 11. CDR3 size: 15 residues. The CDR3, as DNA: TGTGCCAGCAGTGGAGACCCGGGACTAATCAACGAGCAGTACTTC. Protein: CASSGDPGLINEQYF.